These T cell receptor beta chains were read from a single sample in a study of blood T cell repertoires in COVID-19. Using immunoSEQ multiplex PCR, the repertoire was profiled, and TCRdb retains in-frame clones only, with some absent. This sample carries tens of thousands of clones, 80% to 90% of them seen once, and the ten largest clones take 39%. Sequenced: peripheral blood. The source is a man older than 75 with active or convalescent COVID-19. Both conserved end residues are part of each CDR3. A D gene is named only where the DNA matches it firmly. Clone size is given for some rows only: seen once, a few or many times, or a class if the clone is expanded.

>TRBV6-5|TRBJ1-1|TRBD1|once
CASRTGMAEAFF
TGTGCCAGCAGGACAGGGATGGCTGAAGCTTTCTTT
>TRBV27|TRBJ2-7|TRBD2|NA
CASAPRGGFYEQYF
TGTGCCAGCGCCCCTCGGGGGGGATTCTACGAGCAGTACTTC
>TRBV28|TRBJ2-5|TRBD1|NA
CASRSPGQGLQETQYF
TGTGCCAGCAGATCCCCTGGACAGGGGCTACAAGAGACCCAGTACTTC
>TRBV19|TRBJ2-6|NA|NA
CASSFDFPGANVLTF
TGTGCCAGTAGTTTCGACTTCCCCGGGGCCAACGTCCTGACTTTC
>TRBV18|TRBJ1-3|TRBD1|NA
CASSRTGPFSGNTIYF
TGTGCCAGCTCGCGGACAGGGCCCTTCTCTGGAAACACCATATATTTT
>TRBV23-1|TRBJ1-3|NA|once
CASSRITGLMWPWGNTIYF
TGCGCCAGCAGCCGAATTACAGGGCTGATGTGGCCCTGGGGAAACACCATATATTTT
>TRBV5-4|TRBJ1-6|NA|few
CASTEMGDNSPLHF
TGTGCCAGCACCGAGATGGGAGATAATTCACCCCTCCACTTT
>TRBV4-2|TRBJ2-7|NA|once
CASSQDPLYEQYF
TGTGCCAGCAGCCAAGATCCTCTCTACGAGCAGTACTTC
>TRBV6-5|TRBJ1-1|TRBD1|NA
CASSRQGGTEAFF
TGTGCCAGCAGCCGACAGGGGGGCACTGAAGCTTTCTTT
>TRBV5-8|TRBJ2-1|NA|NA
CASSLRSRGNEQFF
TGTGCCAGCAGCTTGAGGAGCAGGGGCAATGAGCAGTTCTTC
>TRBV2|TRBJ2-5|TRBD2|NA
CASRYTSGGETQYF
TGTGCCAGCCGCTATACTAGCGGGGGGGAGACCCAGTACTTC
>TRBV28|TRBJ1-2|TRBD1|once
CASTTGSLRVYGYTF
TGTGCCAGCACGACAGGGTCCCTTAGGGTATATGGCTACACCTTC
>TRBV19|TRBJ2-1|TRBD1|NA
CASTPRGQGVVNNEQFF
TGTGCCAGTACTCCTAGGGGACAGGGGGTCGTAAACAATGAGCAGTTCTTC
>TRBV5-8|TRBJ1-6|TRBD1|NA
CASSQRQGNNSPLHF
TGTGCCAGCAGCCAAAGACAGGGGAATAATTCACCCCTCCACTTT
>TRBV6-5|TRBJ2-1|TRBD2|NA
CASSYRRTSQNEQFF
TGTGCCAGCAGTTACCGGAGGACTAGCCAAAATGAGCAGTTCTTC
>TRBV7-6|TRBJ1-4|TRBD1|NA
CASSFYGTGGNLATNEKLFF
TGTGCCAGCAGCTTTTACGGGACAGGGGGCAACCTGGCAACTAATGAAAAACTGTTTTTT
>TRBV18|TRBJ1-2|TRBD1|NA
CASSQPGGASGYTF
TGTGCCAGCTCCCAACCAGGGGGCGCGTCTGGCTACACCTTC
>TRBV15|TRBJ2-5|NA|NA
CATSRAGAGRGETQYF
TGTGCCACCAGCAGAGCAGGGGCTGGAAGAGGAGAGACCCAGTACTTC
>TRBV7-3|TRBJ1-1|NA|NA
CASSPSGNTEAFF
TGTGCCAGCAGCCCCTCCGGGAACACTGAAGCTTTCTTT
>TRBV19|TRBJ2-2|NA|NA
CASRSLAYTGELFF
TGTGCCAGTAGGTCCCTAGCTTACACCGGGGAGCTGTTTTTT
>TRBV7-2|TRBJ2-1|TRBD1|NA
CASSSNRGVSNEQFF
TGTGCCAGCAGCTCCAACAGGGGGGTTTCTAATGAGCAGTTCTTC
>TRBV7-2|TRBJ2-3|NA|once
CASSLVGRVADTQYF
TGTGCCAGCAGCTTAGTCGGCAGGGTGGCAGATACGCAGTATTTT
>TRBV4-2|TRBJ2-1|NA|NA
CASSQDIGNEQFF
TGTGCCAGCAGCCAAGATATCGGGAACGAGCAGTTCTTC